This entry is about one TCR beta chain. Its antigen is unknown. Documented time point: blood 2 weeks post-SBRT. Treatment reported: 15 Gy SBRT to primary tumor, nephrectomy 4 weeks later. The data were obtained in a study of radiation and T cells in renal cell carcinoma. With 10 bases removed from V and 2 bases from J, the gap between germline ends came to 14 bases. Per the germline V gene, CDR1 is LNHDA and CDR2 is SQIVND (reference sequence). The CDR3 loop spans 13 amino acids. General observations from the study: Top tumor clonotypes rose in blood 2 weeks post-radiation, then contracted.

The data were produced by immunoSEQ multiplex PCR, yet TCRdb's version contains in-frame clones alone and is incomplete. This table holds some 150,000 clones, approximately 86% found once. The receptor comes from a woman aged 50 to 60 with renal cell carcinoma. The specimen was blood, collected from a patient whose treatment included radiotherapy and nephrectomy. This sequence joins TRBV19 and TRBJ1-1; D might be TRBD1 (5 bases). This chain's CDR3 is CATSGHLNTEAFF. CDR3 in DNA: TGTGCCACTTCCGGACATCTTAACACTGAAGCTTTCTTT.